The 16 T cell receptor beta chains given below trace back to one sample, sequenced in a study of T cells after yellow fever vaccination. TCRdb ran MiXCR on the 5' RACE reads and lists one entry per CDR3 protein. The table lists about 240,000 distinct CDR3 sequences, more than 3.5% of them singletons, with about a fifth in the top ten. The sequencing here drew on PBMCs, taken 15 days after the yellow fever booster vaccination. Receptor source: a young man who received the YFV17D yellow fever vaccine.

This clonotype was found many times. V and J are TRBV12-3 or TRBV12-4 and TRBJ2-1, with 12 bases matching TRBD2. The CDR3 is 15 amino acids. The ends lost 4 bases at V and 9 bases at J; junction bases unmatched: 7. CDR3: CASSWTSGASFEQFF. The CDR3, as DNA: TGTGCCAGCAGTTGGACTAGCGGGGCTTCGTTTGAGCAGTTCTTC.

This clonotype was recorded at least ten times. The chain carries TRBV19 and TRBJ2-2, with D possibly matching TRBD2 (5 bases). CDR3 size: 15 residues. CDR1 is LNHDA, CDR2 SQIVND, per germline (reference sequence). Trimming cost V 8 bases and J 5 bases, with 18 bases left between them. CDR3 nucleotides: TGTGCCAGTTCCCGAGGAGAGGGCCGTACCGGGGAGCTGTTTTTT. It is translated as CASSRGEGRTGELFF.

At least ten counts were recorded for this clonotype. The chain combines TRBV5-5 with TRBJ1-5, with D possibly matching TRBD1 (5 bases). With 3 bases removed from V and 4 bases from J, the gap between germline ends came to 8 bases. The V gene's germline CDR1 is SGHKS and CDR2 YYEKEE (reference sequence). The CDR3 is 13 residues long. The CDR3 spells CASSWGRNQPQHF. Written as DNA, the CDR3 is TGTGCCAGCAGCTGGGGACGGAATCAGCCCCAGCATTTT.

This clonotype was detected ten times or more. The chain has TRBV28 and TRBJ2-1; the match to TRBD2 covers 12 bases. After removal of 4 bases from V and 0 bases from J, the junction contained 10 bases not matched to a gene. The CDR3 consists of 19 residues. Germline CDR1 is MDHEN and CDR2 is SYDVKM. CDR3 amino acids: CASSSRLAGALSSYNEQFF. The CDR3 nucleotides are TGTGCCAGCAGTTCGCGACTAGCGGGGGCGCTGAGCTCCTACAATGAGCAGTTCTTC.

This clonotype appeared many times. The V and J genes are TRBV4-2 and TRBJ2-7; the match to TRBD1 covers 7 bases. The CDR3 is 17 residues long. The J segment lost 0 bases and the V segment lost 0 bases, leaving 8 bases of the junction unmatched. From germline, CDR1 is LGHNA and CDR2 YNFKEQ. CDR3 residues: CASSQDRWDRSSYEQYV. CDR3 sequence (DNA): TGTGCCAGCAGCCAAGATAGGTGGGACAGAAGCTCCTACGAGCAGTACGTC.

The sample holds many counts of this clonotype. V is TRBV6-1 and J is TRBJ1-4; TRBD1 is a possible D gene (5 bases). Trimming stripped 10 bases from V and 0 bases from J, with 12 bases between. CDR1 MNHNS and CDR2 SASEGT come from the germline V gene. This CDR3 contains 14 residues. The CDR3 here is CAIGGGATNEKLFF. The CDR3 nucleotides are TGTGCCATCGGGGGTGGTGCAACTAATGAAAAACTGTTTTTT.

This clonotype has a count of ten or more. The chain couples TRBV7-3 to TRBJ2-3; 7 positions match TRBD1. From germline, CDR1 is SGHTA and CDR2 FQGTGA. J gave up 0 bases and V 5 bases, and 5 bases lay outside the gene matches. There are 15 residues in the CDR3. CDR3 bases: TGTGCCAGCAGCCCACAGGGGTGGAGCACAGATACGCAGTATTTT. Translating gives CASSPQGWSTDTQYF.

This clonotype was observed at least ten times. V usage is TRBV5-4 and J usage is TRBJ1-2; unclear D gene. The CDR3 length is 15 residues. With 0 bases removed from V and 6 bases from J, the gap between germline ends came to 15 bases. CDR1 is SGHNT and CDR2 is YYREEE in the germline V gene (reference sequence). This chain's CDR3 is CASSLGLGYTDGYTF. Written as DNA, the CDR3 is TGTGCCAGCAGCTTGGGGCTTGGGTATACGGATGGCTACACCTTC.

The DNA of the CDR3 is TGTGCCAGCAGGGCGGGACGGATCACTGAAGCTTTCTTT. This encodes CASRAGRITEAFF. The chain employs TRBV12-3 or TRBV12-4 and TRBJ1-1; D possibly corresponds to TRBD1 (5 bases). V was trimmed by 6 bases and J by 4 bases, leaving 12 bases between them. There are 13 residues in the CDR3.

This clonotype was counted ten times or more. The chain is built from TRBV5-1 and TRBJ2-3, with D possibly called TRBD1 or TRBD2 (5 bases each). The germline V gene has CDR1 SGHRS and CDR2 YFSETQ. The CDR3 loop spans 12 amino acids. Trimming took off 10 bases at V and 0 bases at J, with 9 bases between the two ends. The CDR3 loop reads CASRESTDTQYF. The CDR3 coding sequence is TGCGCCTCCAGGGAGAGCACAGATACGCAGTATTTT.

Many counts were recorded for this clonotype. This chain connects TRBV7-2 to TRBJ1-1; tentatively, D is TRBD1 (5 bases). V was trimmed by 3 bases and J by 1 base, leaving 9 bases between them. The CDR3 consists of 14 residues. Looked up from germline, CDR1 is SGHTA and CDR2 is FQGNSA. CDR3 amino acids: CASSFGGGNTEAFF. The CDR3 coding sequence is TGTGCCAGCAGCTTCGGCGGGGGGAACACTGAAGCTTTCTTT.

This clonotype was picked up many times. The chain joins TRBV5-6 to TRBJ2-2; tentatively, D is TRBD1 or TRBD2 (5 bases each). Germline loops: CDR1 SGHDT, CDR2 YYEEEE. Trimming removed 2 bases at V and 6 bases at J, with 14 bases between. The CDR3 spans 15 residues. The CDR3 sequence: CASSLGTAKPGELFF. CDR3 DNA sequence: TGTGCCAGCAGCTTAGGGACGGCGAAACCCGGGGAGCTGTTTTTT.

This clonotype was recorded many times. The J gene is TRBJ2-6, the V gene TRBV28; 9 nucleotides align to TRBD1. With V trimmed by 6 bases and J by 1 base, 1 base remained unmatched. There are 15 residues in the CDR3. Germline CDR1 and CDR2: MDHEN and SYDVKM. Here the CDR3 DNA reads TGTGCCAGCAGACAGGGGGCGTCTGGGGCCAACGTCCTGACTTTC. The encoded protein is CASRQGASGANVLTF.

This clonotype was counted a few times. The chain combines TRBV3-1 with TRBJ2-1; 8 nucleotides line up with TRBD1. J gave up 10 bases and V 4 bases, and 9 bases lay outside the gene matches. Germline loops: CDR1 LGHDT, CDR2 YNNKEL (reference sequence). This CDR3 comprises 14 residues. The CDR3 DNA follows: TGTGCCAGCAGCCCTTCCACAGGGGGTGGCGAGCAGTTCTTC. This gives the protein CASSPSTGGGEQFF.

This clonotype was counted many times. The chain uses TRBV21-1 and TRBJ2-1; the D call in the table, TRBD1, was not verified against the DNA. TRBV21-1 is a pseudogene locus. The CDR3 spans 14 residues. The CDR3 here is CASSKGELDNEQFF. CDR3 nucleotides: TGTGCCAGCAGCAAGGGGGAGTTGGACAATGAGCAGTTCTTC.

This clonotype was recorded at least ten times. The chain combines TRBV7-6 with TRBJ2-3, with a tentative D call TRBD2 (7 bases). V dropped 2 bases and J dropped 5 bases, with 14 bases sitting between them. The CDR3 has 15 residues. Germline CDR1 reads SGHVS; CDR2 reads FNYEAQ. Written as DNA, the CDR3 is TGTGCCAGCAGCTTAATGTGGGGGGGCCAAGATACGCAGTATTTT. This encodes CASSLMWGGQDTQYF.